The clone carrying this T cell receptor (beta chain) showed up just once. The sample comes from a study of shared clonotypes between healthy human individuals. TCRdb keeps only in-frame clones here, not all; method: immunoSEQ multiplex PCR. This table has about 490,000 clones, about 79% appearing once. Losses at the gene ends were 5 bases for V and 5 bases for J; bases not matched to a gene: 11. The CDR3 contains 15 residues. Germline CDR1 and CDR2: MGHDK and SYGVNS. Recent vaccinations or acute infections were absent in the healthy HIV-negative adult donors. The TCR originated in a middle-aged woman in good health. Some clones in this sample may be carry-over from other donors' samples. The chain joins TRBV25-1 to TRBJ2-7, with 8 bases lining up with TRBD2. The sequenced material came from PBMCs. CDR3 nucleotide sequence: TGTGCCAGCAGTATCGGAGCGGGAGTCTTAAACGAGCAGTACTTC. Translated, it gives CASSIGAGVLNEQYF.